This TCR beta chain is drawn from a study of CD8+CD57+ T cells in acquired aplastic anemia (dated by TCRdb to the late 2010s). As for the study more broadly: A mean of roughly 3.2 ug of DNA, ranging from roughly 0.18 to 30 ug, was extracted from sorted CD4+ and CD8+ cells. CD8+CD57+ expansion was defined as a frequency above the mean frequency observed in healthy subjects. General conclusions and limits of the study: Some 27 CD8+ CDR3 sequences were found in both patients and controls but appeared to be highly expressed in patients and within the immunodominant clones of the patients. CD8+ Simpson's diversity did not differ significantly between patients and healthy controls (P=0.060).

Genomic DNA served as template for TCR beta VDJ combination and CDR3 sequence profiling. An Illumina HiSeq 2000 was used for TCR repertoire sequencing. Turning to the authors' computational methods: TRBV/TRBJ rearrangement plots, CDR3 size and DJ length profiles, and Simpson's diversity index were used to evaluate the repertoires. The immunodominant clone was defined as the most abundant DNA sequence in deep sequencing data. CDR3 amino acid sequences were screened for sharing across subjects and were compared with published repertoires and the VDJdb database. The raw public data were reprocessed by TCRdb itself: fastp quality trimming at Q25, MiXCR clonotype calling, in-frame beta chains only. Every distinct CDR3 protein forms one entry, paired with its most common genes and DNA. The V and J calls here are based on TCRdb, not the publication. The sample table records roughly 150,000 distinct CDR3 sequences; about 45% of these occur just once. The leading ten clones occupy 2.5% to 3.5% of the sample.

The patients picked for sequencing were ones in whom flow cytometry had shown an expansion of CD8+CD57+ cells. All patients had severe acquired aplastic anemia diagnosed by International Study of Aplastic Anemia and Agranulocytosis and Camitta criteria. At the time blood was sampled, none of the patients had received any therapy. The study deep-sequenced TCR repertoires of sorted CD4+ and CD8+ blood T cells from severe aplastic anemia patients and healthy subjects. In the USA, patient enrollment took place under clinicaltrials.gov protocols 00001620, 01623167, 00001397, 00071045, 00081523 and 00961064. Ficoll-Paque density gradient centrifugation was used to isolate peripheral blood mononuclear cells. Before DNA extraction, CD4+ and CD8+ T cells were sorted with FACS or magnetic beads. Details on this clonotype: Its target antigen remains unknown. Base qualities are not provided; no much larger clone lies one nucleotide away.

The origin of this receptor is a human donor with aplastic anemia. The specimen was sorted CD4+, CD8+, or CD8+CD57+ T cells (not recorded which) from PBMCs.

CDR3 loop: CAISQTGTNTEAFF. The bases read TGTGCCATCAGTCAGACAGGGACGAACACTGAAGCTTTCTTT. In this chain, TRBV10-3 is recombined with TRBJ1-1, with 7 junctional bases fitting TRBD1. The CDR3 sequence holds 14 residues, the cysteine and phenylalanine included. Here the CDR3 DNA is all that survives: 42 bases in frame from base 1. At the junction V is shortened by 5 bases and J by 1 base; bases outside the gene matches: 4. For CDR1 and CDR2, the germline V gene lists ENHRY and SYGVKD.